Included here is one T cell receptor beta chain sequence, with context. This entry comes from a study of blood T cell repertoires in COVID-19. Profiling relied on immunoSEQ multiplex PCR, and the TCRdb table lists in-frame clones only, not all of them. Of over 150,000 clones in the sample, approximately 86% were seen once. With 8 bases clipped from V and 5 bases from J, the junction kept 12 bases outside the gene matches. Germline V CDR1 and CDR2: SGHNT, YENEEA. The CDR3 contains 15 residues. Sequencing was performed on peripheral blood. This chain connects TRBV11-3 to TRBJ1-5, with 7 bases aligning to TRBD1. This TCR came from a man aged 50-59 years with active or convalescent COVID-19. CDR3 nucleotides: TGTGCCAGCGTCAAACAGGGGTCCTCTTATCAGCCCCAGCATTTT. Protein sequence: CASVKQGSSYQPQHF.